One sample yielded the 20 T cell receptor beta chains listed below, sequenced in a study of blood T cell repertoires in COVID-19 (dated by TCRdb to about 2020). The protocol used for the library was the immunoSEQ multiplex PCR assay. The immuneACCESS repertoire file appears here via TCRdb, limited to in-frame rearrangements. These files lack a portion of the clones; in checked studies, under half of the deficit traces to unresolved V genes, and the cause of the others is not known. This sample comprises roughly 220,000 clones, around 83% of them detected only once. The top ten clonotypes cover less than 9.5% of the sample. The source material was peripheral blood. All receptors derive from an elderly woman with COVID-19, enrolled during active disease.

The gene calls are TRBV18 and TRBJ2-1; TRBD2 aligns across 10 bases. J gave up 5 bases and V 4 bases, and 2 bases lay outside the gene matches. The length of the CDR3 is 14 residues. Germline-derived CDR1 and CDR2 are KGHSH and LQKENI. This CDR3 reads CASSRTSGNNEQFF. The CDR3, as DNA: TGTGCCAGCTCACGGACTAGCGGAAACAATGAGCAGTTCTTC. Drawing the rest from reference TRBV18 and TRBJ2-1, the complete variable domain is NAGVMQNPRHLVRRRGQEARLRCSPMKGHSHVYWYRQLPEEGLKFMVYLQKENIIDESGMPKERFSAEFPKEGPSILRIQQVVRGDSAAYFCASSRTSGNNEQFFGPGTRLTVL.

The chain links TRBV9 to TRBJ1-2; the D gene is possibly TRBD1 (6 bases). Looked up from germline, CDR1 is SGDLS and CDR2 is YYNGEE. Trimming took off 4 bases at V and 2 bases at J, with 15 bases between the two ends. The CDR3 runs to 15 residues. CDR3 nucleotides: TGTGCCAGCAGCCCGTCCGGCAGGGGAAACTATGGCTACACCTTC. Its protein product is CASSPSGRGNYGYTF.

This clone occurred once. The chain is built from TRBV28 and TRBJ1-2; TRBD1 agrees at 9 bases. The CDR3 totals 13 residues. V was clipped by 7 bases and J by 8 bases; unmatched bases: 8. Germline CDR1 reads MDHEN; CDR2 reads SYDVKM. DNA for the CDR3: TGTGCCAGCACTGGGGGGACAGGGCAAGGCTACACCTTC. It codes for CASTGGTGQGYTF.

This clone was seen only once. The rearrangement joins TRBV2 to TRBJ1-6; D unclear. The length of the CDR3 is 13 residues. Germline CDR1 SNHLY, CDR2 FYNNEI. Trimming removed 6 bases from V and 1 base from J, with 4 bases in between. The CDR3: CASRRSYNSPLHF. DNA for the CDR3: TGTGCCAGCAGACGGTCCTATAATTCACCCCTCCACTTT.

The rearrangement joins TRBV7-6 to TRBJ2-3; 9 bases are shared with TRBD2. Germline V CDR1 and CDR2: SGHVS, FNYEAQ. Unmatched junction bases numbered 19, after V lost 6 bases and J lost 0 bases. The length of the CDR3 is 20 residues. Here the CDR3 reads CASSRFPGTSLRSSTDTQYF. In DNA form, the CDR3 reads TGTGCCAGCAGTCGTTTCCCCGGGACTAGCCTTCGTTCTAGCACAGATACGCAGTATTTT.

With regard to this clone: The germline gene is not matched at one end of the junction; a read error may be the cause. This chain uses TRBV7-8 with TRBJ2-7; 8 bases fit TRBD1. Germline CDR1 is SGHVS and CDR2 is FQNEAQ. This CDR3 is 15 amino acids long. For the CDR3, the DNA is TGTGCCAGCACCTTAGGGACAGGAGGTCTCCACGAGCAGTACTTC. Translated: CASTLGTGGLHEQYF.

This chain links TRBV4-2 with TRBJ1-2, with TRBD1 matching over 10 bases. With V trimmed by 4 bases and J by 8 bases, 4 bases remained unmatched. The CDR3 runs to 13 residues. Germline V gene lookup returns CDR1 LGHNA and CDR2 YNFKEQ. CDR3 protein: CASSPTGGRGYTF. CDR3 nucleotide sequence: TGTGCCAGCAGCCCGACAGGGGGCAGGGGCTACACCTTC.

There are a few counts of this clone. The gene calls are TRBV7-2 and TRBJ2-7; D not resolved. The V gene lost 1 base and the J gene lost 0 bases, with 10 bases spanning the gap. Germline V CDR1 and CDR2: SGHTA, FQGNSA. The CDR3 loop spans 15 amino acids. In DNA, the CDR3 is TGTGCCAGCAGCTTAGGCAGGATACTCTCCTACGAGCAGTACTTC. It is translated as CASSLGRILSYEQYF.

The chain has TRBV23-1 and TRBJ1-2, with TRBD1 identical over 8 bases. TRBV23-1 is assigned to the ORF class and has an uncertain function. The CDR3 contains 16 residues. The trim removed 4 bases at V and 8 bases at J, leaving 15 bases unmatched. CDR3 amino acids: CASSPLQLARGRGYTF. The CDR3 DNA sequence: TGCGCCAGCAGTCCACTCCAACTGGCCAGGGGGCGAGGCTACACCTTC.

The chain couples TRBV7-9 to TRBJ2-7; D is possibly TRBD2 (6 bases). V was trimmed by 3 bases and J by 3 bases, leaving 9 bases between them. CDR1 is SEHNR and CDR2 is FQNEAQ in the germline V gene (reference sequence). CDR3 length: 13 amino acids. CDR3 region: CASSLRRDYEQYF. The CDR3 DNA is TGTGCCAGCAGCTTGCGGCGGGACTACGAGCAGTACTTC.

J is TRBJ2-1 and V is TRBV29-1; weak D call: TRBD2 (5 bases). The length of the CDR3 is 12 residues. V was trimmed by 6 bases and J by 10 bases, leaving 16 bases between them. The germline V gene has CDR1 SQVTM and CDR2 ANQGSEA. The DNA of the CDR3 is TGCAGCGTGACCGAGGGTTACCGGGAGCAGTTCTTC. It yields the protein CSVTEGYREQFF.

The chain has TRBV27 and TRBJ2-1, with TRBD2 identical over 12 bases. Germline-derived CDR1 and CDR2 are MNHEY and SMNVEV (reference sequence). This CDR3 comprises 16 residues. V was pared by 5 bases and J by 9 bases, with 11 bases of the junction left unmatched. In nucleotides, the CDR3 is TGTGCCAGCAGTCTCCTTTCTAGCGGGAGGGTAAGTGAGCAGTTCTTC. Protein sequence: CASSLLSSGRVSEQFF.

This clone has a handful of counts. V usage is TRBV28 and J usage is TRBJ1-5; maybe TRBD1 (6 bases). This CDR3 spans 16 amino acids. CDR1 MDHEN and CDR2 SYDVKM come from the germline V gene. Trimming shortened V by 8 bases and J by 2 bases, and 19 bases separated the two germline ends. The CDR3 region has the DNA TGTGCCAGCGAGGGAGGGGGTTTTATGGGCAATCAGCCCCAGCATTTT. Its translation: CASEGGGFMGNQPQHF.

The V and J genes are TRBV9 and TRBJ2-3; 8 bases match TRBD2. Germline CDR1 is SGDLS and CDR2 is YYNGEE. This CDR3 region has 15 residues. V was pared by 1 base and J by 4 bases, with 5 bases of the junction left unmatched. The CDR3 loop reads CASSVRRGGPDTQYF. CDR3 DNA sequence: TGTGCCAGCAGCGTACGCCGGGGGGGCCCAGATACGCAGTATTTT.

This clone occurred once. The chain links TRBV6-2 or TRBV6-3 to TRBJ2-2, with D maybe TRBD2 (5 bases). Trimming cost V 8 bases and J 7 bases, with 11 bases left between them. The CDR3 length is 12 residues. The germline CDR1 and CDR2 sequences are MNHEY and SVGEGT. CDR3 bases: TGTGCCAGCGGCCTAGCTGGCGGGGAGCTGTTTTTT. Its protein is CASGLAGGELFF.

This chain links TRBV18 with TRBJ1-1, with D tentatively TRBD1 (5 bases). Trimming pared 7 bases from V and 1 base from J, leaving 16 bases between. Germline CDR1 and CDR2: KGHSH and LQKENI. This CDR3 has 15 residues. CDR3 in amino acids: CASYLQQGSNTEAFF. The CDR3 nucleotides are TGTGCCAGCTACCTACAGCAGGGATCGAACACTGAAGCTTTCTTT.

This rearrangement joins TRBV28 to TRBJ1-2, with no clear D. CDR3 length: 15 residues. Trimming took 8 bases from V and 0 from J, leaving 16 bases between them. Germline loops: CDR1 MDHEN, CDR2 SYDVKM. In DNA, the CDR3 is TGTGCCAGCTCGCCCCCAGGAAAGTCTAACTATGGCTACACCTTC. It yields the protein CASSPPGKSNYGYTF.

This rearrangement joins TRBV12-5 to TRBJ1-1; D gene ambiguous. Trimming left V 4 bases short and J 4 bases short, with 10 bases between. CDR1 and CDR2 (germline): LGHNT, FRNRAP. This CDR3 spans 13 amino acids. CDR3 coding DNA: TGTGCTAGTGGTTCTAAGATTACCACTGAAGCTTTCTTT. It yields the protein CASGSKITTEAFF.

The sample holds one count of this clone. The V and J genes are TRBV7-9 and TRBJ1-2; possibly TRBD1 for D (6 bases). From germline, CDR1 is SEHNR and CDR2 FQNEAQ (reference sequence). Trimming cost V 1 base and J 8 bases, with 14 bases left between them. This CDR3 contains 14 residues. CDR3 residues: CASSLGQAPWGYTF. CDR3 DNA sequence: TGTGCCAGCAGCTTAGGACAGGCGCCTTGGGGCTACACCTTC.

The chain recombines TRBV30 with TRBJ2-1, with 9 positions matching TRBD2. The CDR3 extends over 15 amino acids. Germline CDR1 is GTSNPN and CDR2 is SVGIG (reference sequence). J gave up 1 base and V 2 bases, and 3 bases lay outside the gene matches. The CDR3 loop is CAWSLLAGSYNEQFF. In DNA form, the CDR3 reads TGTGCCTGGAGTTTGCTAGCGGGATCCTACAATGAGCAGTTCTTC.